The rows below give T cell receptor beta chains drawn from one sample of a study of post-analysis software for immune sequencing data. Using its own MiXCR run on the PCR reads, TCRdb lists one record per CDR3 protein. Of 700,000 to 800,000 distinct CDR3 sequences listed, 25% to 30% are singletons. Sequencing was done on a sample of blood. The receptors originated from a girl between 5 and 17 years old with multiple sclerosis. The CDR3 runs from the conserved cysteine through the conserved F or W. Size is stated for part of the rows, as once, few or many counts, or as a class when the clone is expanded.

len: 18; j_gene: TRBJ2-7; abundance: -; v_gene: TRBV21-1; CDR3aa: CASSKARGIQGKFYEQYF
len: 16; j_gene: TRBJ2-1; abundance: -; v_gene: TRBV7-9; CDR3aa: CASSLLGGSSYNEQFF
len: 15; j_gene: TRBJ2-1; abundance: few; v_gene: TRBV24-1; CDR3aa: CATSDLAGGPVEQFF
len: 12; j_gene: TRBJ2-1; abundance: few; v_gene: TRBV7-9; CDR3aa: CASSLKPGEQFF
len: 15; j_gene: TRBJ1-2; abundance: -; v_gene: TRBV18; CDR3aa: CASSTPPTDYYGYTF
len: 11; j_gene: TRBJ2-1; abundance: -; v_gene: TRBV28; CDR3aa: CGSRQGSEQFF
len: 16; j_gene: TRBJ2-3; abundance: -; v_gene: TRBV3-1; CDR3aa: CASRPATGYETDTQYF
len: 13; j_gene: TRBJ1-5; abundance: -; v_gene: TRBV20-1; CDR3aa: CSASDRDNQPQHF
len: 14; j_gene: TRBJ1-2; abundance: once; v_gene: TRBV5-8; CDR3aa: CAGRQADRRYGYTF
len: 14; j_gene: TRBJ1-5; abundance: -; v_gene: TRBV24-1; CDR3aa: CATRIRGGNQPQHF
len: 16; j_gene: TRBJ2-3; abundance: few; v_gene: TRBV5-1; CDR3aa: CASSLAGRGGTDTQYF
len: 15; j_gene: TRBJ2-5; abundance: -; v_gene: TRBV10-3; CDR3aa: CAISESTGVRGTQYF
len: 17; j_gene: TRBJ2-1; abundance: -; v_gene: TRBV10-3; CDR3aa: CAISERLGGGLYNEQFF
len: 15; j_gene: TRBJ1-5; abundance: -; v_gene: TRBV20-1; CDR3aa: CSANPGRLPNQPQHF
len: 16; j_gene: TRBJ2-1; abundance: -; v_gene: TRBV9; CDR3aa: CASSVGGRATYNEQFF
len: 15; j_gene: TRBJ2-1; abundance: few; v_gene: TRBV6-6; CDR3aa: CASSYRGGAGVEQFF
len: 13; j_gene: TRBJ1-5; abundance: few; v_gene: TRBV27; CDR3aa: CASSLLENQPQHF
len: 15; j_gene: TRBJ1-5; abundance: -; v_gene: TRBV7-8; CDR3aa: CASRHDREWHQPQHF
len: 15; j_gene: TRBJ2-5; abundance: few; v_gene: TRBV5-6; CDR3aa: CASSFLGPGQETQYF
len: 16; j_gene: TRBJ1-2; abundance: few; v_gene: TRBV19; CDR3aa: CASNSPAGGPNYGYTF
len: 16; j_gene: TRBJ2-5; abundance: few; v_gene: TRBV5-5; CDR3aa: CASSSGLGFIQETQYF
len: 13; j_gene: TRBJ1-2; abundance: once; v_gene: TRBV29-1; CDR3aa: CSVARAGSAGCTF
len: 15; j_gene: TRBJ2-7; abundance: -; v_gene: TRBV6-6; CDR3aa: CASSYSWDISYEQYF
len: 13; j_gene: -; abundance: -; v_gene: TRBV10-3; CDR3aa: CASSELGDYEQYF
len: 14; j_gene: TRBJ2-1; abundance: few; v_gene: TRBV27; CDR3aa: CASSYGISGIEQFF
len: 14; j_gene: TRBJ2-7; abundance: -; v_gene: TRBV7-2; CDR3aa: CASSSTSGRYEQYF